Included here is one TCR beta chain sequence, with context. Its antigen is undetermined. Only in-frame clones appear in the TCRdb table, and some are missing; sequencing was by immunoSEQ multiplex PCR. The data show about 76,000 clones, around nine tenths seen once. This record belongs to a study of OX40 agonist ivuxolimab in advanced cancers. Study-wide background: Patients were treated with ivuxolimab, an agonistic anti-OX40 (CD134) antibody. Six ivuxolimab dose levels, 0.01 to 10 mg/kg, were given intravenously every 2 weeks. The study's findings and limits: Antigen specificity remained undetermined for the expanded peripheral T cells. Also showing low normalized T-cell clonal expansion were some of the nonresponders.

Sequenced material: CD4+ or CD8+ T cells sorted from blood, taken in a trial of the OX40 agonist ivuxolimab. The TCR sequence derives from an adult with an advanced solid tumor such as melanoma, head and neck, liver or kidney cancer.

The CDR3 bases are TGTGCCAGCAGCTCTACTAGCGCTAACTCCTACAATGAGCAGTTCTTC. Its translation is CASSSTSANSYNEQFF. The chain employs TRBV7-9 and TRBJ2-1; 7 nucleotides agree with TRBD2. Germline CDR1 is SEHNR and CDR2 is FQNEAQ (reference sequence). The trim removed 4 bases at V and 0 bases at J, leaving 6 bases unmatched. CDR3 size: 16 residues.